What follows are 4 T cell receptor beta chains derived from one specimen sequenced in a study of glioma-infiltrating T cells after dendritic cell vaccination. Time point of the sample: after dendritic cell vaccination, including at tumor progression/relapse. Method: immunoSEQ multiplex PCR; TCRdb's copy keeps in-frame clones and lacks some. The table has around 23,000 clones, around 92% seen once. This material consisted of blood, taken after dendritic cell vaccination. These receptors were collected from a human donor with glioblastoma.

This clone was recorded only once. The V call is TRBV7-9, the J call TRBJ2-5, with unresolved D. This CDR3 is 15 amino acids long. Germline CDR1 reads SEHNR; CDR2 reads FQNEAQ (reference sequence). V gave up 5 bases and J gave up 4 bases, with 17 bases separating them. The CDR3, as DNA: TGTGCCAGCAGCCAAAAATCACTTGGGCTAGAGACCCAGTACTTC. The encoded protein is CASSQKSLGLETQYF.

The table lists this clone with a count of one. J is TRBJ1-5 and V is TRBV2, with D perhaps matching TRBD1 (5 bases). Germline assignment: CDR1 SNHLY and CDR2 FYNNEI. Trimming took 4 bases from V and 2 from J, leaving 18 bases between them. The CDR3 sequence is 17 residues long. DNA for the CDR3: TGTGCCAGCAGTGGATCCGGGCAGGGATGGGGCAATCAGCCCCAGCATTTT. Its protein is CASSGSGQGWGNQPQHF.

The chain is built from TRBV7-2 and TRBJ1-6; D unclear. The CDR3 consists of 11 residues. Trimming shortened V by 6 bases and J by 8 bases, and 5 bases separated the two germline ends. The V gene's germline CDR1 is SGHTA and CDR2 FQGNSA. CDR3: CASRSDSPLHF. The CDR3 DNA follows: TGTGCCAGCAGGTCGGATTCACCCCTCCACTTT.

This chain uses TRBV29-1 with TRBJ1-3, with 7 bases fitting TRBD1. The germline V gene has CDR1 SQVTM and CDR2 ANQGSEA. The V gene end was trimmed by 6 bases and the J gene end by 2 bases; junction bases not matched to a gene: 13. CDR3 length equals 16 residues. CDR3 DNA sequence: TGCAGCGTGGGGGGCTCCCGGGACAGCCCTGGAAACACCATATATTTT. Encoded protein: CSVGGSRDSPGNTIYF.